This T cell receptor beta chain stems from a study of blood T cell repertoires in COVID-19 (dated by TCRdb to 2020 to 2021). With regard to the full study: The collaborator samples originated in the United States, Italy and Spain and spanned the acute and convalescent phases of COVID-19. The prospective study material was composed of cDNA or gDNA derived from T cells, B-cell-depleted T cells, or PBMCs. The dataset comprised deeply sampled blood TCRbeta repertoires from subjects exposed to, actively infected with, or recovered from COVID-19. A freely available public database, intended as a resource for researchers studying the immune response to SARS-CoV-2, is where the repertoires were released. The samples were drawn from the first 160 participants of the ongoing ImmuneRACE study and from under 1,500 subjects provided by 6 global collaborators. Sample metadata almost always included a de-identified subject ID, COVID-19 status, age in years and sex. Where HLA class I and class II types were available, the types were taken from metadata supplied by the sample provider, not from assay-based typing.

The research as a whole found: Clinical and demographic metadata were provided uncurated, with the amount varying by source and participant.

V drops 3 bases and J drops 3 bases, leaving 14 bases in between. The germline V gene supplies CDR1 KGHDR and CDR2 SFDVKD. The CDR3 runs 16 amino acids, cysteine and phenylalanine included. The CDR3 DNA has 48 bases and is translated from base 1. TCRbeta CDR3 regions were amplified from genomic DNA by means of the immunoSEQ Assay, a bias-controlled multiplex PCR. Regarding the original processing steps: Within the assay, amplification of reference gene primers was used to estimate how many nucleated cells each sample contained. To quantify the absolute abundance of each unique TCRbeta CDR3 rearrangement, sequence reads were collapsed and filtered. For each sample, productive Simpson clonality was calculated as the square root of Simpson's diversity index over productive rearrangements. Not all clones reach the TCRdb copy of this immuneACCESS table, which keeps in-frame sequences only. Checked studies attribute under half of the gap to unresolved V genes and leave the rest unexplained. V and J calls and clone size are those listed in that table; D and trimming were worked out from the DNA. This sample lists under 200,000 clones; roughly 84% were detected once. 18% of the sample goes to the ten largest clones.

Enrolling through a virtual design, the prospective study's participants ranged in age from roughly 18 to 89 years and lived across about two dozen United States geographic areas. In the prospective study, participants were assigned to cohorts based on the clinical history participants reported in a screening survey and a study questionnaire. Recovered participants in ImmuneRACE Cohort 3 were defined by two consecutive negative NP/OP PCR tests, clearance by a healthcare professional, or resolution of symptoms. Mobile phlebotomists in the prospective study collected whole blood, serum and a nasopharyngeal or oropharyngeal swab from every participant. Participants in the prospective study had the option to provide additional blood draws and questionnaires over an approximately 2-month period. Blood samples from the prospective study were shipped frozen or at room temperature prior to DNA extraction.

With regard to this clone: Its antigen is unknown. Base qualities are not provided; no much larger clone lies one nucleotide away.

The chain is made from TRBV24-1 and TRBJ1-5; the D gene cannot be named for sure. Sequencing was done on a sample of PBMCs or T cells enriched from blood (not recorded which). This receptor was obtained from a man between 60 and 75 years old who had recovered from COVID-19. The nucleotides read TGTGCCACCAGTGATCCCGGGGTCGGGGACAATCAGCCCCAGCATTTT. The resulting protein is CATSDPGVGDNQPQHF.